The T cell receptor beta chain under discussion was sequenced for a study of T cell responses to AZD1222 COVID-19 vaccine. General observations from the study: Epitopes outside B.1.351 and B.1.1.7 mutated regions reportedly drew nearly half of spike TCRs. There were repertoire samples only from the period after the peak T cell response. Donors were chiefly white British, with a greater number of females, and clonal diversity was perhaps underestimated. Regions 160-218 and 743-854 dominated among vaccine-associated CD4 TCRs spanning spike.

In this sample, this clone turned up once. Antigen unknown. Method: immunoSEQ multiplex PCR; TCRdb's copy keeps in-frame clones and lacks some. The table shows some 120,000 clones, with 90% to 95% occurring only once. The sequencing used peripheral blood, collected on day 0 of AZD1222 vaccination. The sequence derives from an adult in good health.

CDR3 DNA sequence: TGTGCCAGCAGCTTAAGTCCGCGGAACACCGGGGAGCTGTTTTTT. It encodes CASSLSPRNTGELFF. The chain links TRBV7-8 to TRBJ2-2; D is uncertain. CDR1 is SGHVS, CDR2 FQNEAQ, per germline. The germline V and J ends were trimmed by 2 bases and 1 base, with 8 bases remaining between them. The CDR3 consists of 15 residues.